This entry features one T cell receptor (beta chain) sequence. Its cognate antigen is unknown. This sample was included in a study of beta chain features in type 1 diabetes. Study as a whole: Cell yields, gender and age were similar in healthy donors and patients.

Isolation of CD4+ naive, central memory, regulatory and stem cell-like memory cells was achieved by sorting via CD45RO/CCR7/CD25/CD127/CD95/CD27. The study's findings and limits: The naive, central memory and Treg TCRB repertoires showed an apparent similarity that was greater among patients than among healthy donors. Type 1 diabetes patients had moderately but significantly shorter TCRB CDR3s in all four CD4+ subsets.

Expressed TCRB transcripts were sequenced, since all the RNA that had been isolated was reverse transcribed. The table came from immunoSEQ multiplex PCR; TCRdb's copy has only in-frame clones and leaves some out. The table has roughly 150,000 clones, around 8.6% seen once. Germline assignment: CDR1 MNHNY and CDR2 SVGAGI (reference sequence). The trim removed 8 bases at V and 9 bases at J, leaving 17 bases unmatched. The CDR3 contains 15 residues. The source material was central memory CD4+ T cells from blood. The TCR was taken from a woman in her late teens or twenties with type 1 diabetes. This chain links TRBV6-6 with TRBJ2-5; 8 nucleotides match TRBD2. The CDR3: CASRPGIGGASAQYF. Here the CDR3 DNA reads TGTGCCAGCCGCCCCGGCATCGGGGGGGCCTCGGCCCAGTACTTC.